This paragraph covers one TCR beta chain sequence. There are a few counts of this clonotype. The antigen it recognizes is unknown. Base quality data are lacking; no much larger clone is found one base away. The TCR beta CDR3 regions were amplified from RNA transcripts. For the first round of RT-PCR on the TCR CDR3, the HTBI primer set was used together with the Qiagen OneStep RT-PCR kit. Libraries were constructed in a second round of multiplex PCR, after which size selection and purification were carried out. Sequencing of the libraries was done on an Illumina HiSeq2000 using paired-end 100 bp reads. The study's processing was this. SOAPnuke was used to process the raw data, with reads discarded if the reads contained adapters or uncalled bases, had a mean Phred below 15, or lacked an exact constant-primer or identifier match. COPE v1.2.5 was used to merge the high-quality paired reads, and each unique nucleotide sequence was defined as a clonotype. Clonotypes were aligned to IMGT TRBV, TRBD and TRBJ reference segments using MiTCR v1.1. The analysis included only V-J combinations with a frequency above 0.0001, which together covered 99.2% of the repertoires. The TCS score was defined as the ratio of F50 (clonal expansion) to E x V (chaos), calculated using BLOSUM62-based TCRdist between CDR3 peptides within each V-J. Welch's t-statistics and random forest reduced some 510 V-J features to 13, which were used in a naive Bayes classifier (R e1071). The Morisita-Horn index was used to measure how similar the thyroid and blood repertoires were. TCRdb ran its own pipeline on the public reads, namely fastp trimming at Q25 and MiXCR clone calling, and kept in-frame beta chains. Here each entry gathers all rows of one CDR3 protein and keeps the most common genes and DNA. TCRdb, not the original authors, processed these V and J calls. Counted in this sample were fewer than 650,000 distinct CDR3 sequences; roughly 14% of them appeared once. The ten largest clones take up around 4.5% of the sample.

Ophthalmopathy patients had moderately to severely active disease, with a Clinical Activity Score of 3 or more, a NOSPECS grade of 4 or more, and a disease duration of less than 3 months. Patients with uncontrolled infections, other autoimmune diseases, pregnancy or lactation were excluded. Diagnoses were established on the basis of clinical symptoms, serum thyroxine and TRAb, thyroid ultrasound, and orbital computed tomography. PBMCs were separated from 10 ml of fresh peripheral blood using Ficoll-Paque density gradient centrifugation. Trizol reagent was used to extract total RNA, and RNA quality was then checked on an Agilent 2100 Bioanalyzer. This sample was taken from a study of T cells in Graves' hyperthyroidism and ophthalmopathy (dated by TCRdb to 2018 to 2020). About the full investigation: Peripheral blood samples were taken at initial diagnosis, before any treatment was given. To identify distinguishing TCR V-J signatures, a discovery cohort of 100 or so patients was used, comprising 43 with Graves' ophthalmopathy and around 60 with stable Graves' hyperthyroidism. Whether ophthalmopathy could be predicted prospectively was tested in an independent validation cohort made up of about 20 hyperthyroidism patients plus 17 patients who later progressed to ophthalmopathy. For training and testing, the 80 to 100 patients in the discovery cohort were randomly divided in a 7:3 ratio. The study also compared thyroid tissue and blood T-cell repertoires from five or six Graves' hyperthyroidism patients. After blood sampling, hyperthyroidism patients were treated with methimazole at a starting dose of 30 mg daily, and ophthalmopathy patients were treated with high-dose intravenous methylprednisolone. According to the paper, TCR Vbeta CDR3 sequencing was carried out on some 130 peripheral blood samples, which came from under 50 ophthalmopathy, 75 or so hyperthyroidism and roughly 17 progressor patients. Overall results and qualifications from the work: In validation, progression to ophthalmopathy was predicted by the model with 70% to 71% sensitivity and roughly 76% specificity, a median of approximately 6.5 months before onset. No statistical method was used to fix the sample size in advance, and group allocation was not hidden from the investigators. Most expanded thyroid clonotypes (frequency above 0.001) were also found in blood, which suggests that blood repertoires may mirror thyroid immune responses. A model built on a 13 V-J signature distinguished ophthalmopathy from stable hyperthyroidism, reaching roughly 88% sensitivity and about 81% specificity in cross-validation and 80%/75% in testing.

V drops 5 bases and J drops 8 bases, leaving 9 bases in between. The CDR3 measures 10 amino acids from cysteine to phenylalanine. Only the CDR3 DNA is retained, 30 bases long and in frame from the first base. CDR1 and CDR2 are drawn from the germline V gene (reference sequence): DFQATT, SNEGSKA. The rearrangement combines TRBV20-1 with TRBJ1-2, and perhaps TRBD1 as D gene, on 6 matching bases. What was sequenced was blood. This sequence originates from a woman aged 40 to 49 with Graves' ophthalmopathy. This receptor has the CDR3 CSASGQGYTF. The DNA sequence is given as TGCAGTGCTTCTGGACAGGGCTACACCTTC.